This T cell receptor (beta chain) was captured in a study of metastatic and nonmetastatic thyroid tumors. Across the whole study: The authors compared repertoires across blood and tumor or nodule tissue from malignant and benign thyroid patients. Study conclusions and caveats: It was reportedly found that TCR beta diversity was significantly higher in malignant thyroid tumors than in benign nodules, a difference seen in both blood and tumor samples.

Of note for this clone: Its antigen is currently unknown.

This CDR3 region has 16 residues. In germline, CDR1 is MDHEN, CDR2 SYDVKM. V trimming: 3 bases; J trimming: 3 bases; junction bases outside the gene matches: 11. TCRdb re-analyzed the PCR reads using MiXCR. The repertoire holds approximately 41,000 clones, with approximately 24% as singletons. No treatment had been given to any patient before thyroid surgery. The V gene is TRBV28, the J gene TRBJ2-7; 7 nucleotides agree with TRBD1. Material for sequencing was tumor tissue. The origin of this receptor is a female donor with papillary thyroid cancer or a benign thyroid nodule (not recorded which). Some clones in this sample may be carry-over from other donors' samples. The CDR3 nucleotides read TGTGCCAGCAGTTTGGAGACAGGGTTCCCCGACTACGAGCAGTACTTC. The encoded protein is CASSLETGFPDYEQYF.